One and the same sample provided the 21 T cell receptor beta chains below, sequenced in a study of blood T cell repertoires in COVID-19. TCRdb's table, derived via immunoSEQ multiplex PCR, lists solely in-frame clones and lacks some. This table holds about 240,000 clones, approximately 90% found once. Sequenced material: PBMCs or T cells enriched from blood (not recorded which). All receptors come from a woman aged 25 to 39 who had recovered from COVID-19.

The V call is TRBV24-1, the J call TRBJ2-2, with unresolved D. This CDR3 has 15 residues. Trimming removed 5 bases at V and 1 base at J, with 10 bases between. Germline CDR1 and CDR2: KGHDR and SFDVKD. The DNA of the CDR3 is TGTGCCACCAGTGCGGGTCAGCTGAACACCGGGGAGCTGTTTTTT. Its translation is CATSAGQLNTGELFF.

The gene calls are TRBV5-8 and TRBJ2-7; 8 bases fit TRBD1. Germline V gene data show CDR1 as SGHTS and CDR2 as YDEGEE. With 5 bases clipped from V and 10 bases from J, the junction kept 20 bases outside the gene matches. The CDR3 has 16 amino acids. The DNA for the CDR3 is TGTGCCAGCAGTTCGACAGGGGCGACTTCCAATACGTTTCAGTACTTC. It codes for CASSSTGATSNTFQYF.

This clone turned up a few times. V is TRBV7-9 and J is TRBJ2-1; 8 nucleotides line up with TRBD2. The CDR3 is made up of 19 amino acids. From germline, CDR1 is SEHNR and CDR2 FQNEAQ (reference sequence). J lost 0 bases, V lost 1 base, and 11 bases had no gene match. The DNA of the CDR3 is TGTGCCAGCAGCTTAGGAGGAGGTAGCGGGGTTAGCTCCTACAATGAGCAGTTCTTC. Protein: CASSLGGGSGVSSYNEQFF.

The chain links TRBV2 to TRBJ1-4, with 7 bases aligning to TRBD1. The CDR3 totals 15 residues. The V gene end was trimmed by 4 bases and the J gene end by 3 bases; junction bases not matched to a gene: 5. Germline CDR1 is SNHLY and CDR2 is FYNNEI. For the CDR3, the DNA is TGTGCCAGCAGTGGCCAGGGGGTAGCTAATGAAAAACTGTTTTTT. Amino acid sequence: CASSGQGVANEKLFF.

The CDR3 region is CASSLSRGVKGIYEQYF. The CDR3 bases are TGTGCCAGCAGCTTATCACGAGGCGTCAAGGGGATCTACGAGCAGTACTTC. The chain is built from TRBV7-9 and TRBJ2-7, with D maybe TRBD1 (5 bases). The CDR3 is made up of 17 amino acids. Trimming left V 2 bases short and J 3 bases short, with 20 bases between. Germline lookup yields CDR1 SEHNR and CDR2 FQNEAQ (reference sequence).

J is TRBJ2-3 and V is TRBV11-2, with D possibly being TRBD2 (6 bases). The germline V gene encodes CDR1 SGHAT and CDR2 FQNNGV. The CDR3 totals 16 residues. The V end was cut by 2 bases, the J end by 4 bases, with 16 bases between. CDR3 nucleotide sequence: TGTGCCAGCAGCTTAAACCCGGGAGCTACTTCAGATACGCAGTATTTT. Translating it yields CASSLNPGATSDTQYF.

The CDR3 DNA reads as TGCGCCAGCAGCTGGGGACAGGGCAATAATTCACCCCTCCACTTT. Translating it yields CASSWGQGNNSPLHF. The rearrangement links TRBV5-1 to TRBJ1-6; 9 bases align to TRBD1. Trimming took 3 bases from V and 5 from J; bases not matched to a gene: 3. CDR1 and CDR2 (germline): SGHRS, YFSETQ. There are 15 residues in the CDR3.

The CDR3 DNA is TGTGCCAGCAGCGCCGGGACTAGCAGATACAATGAGCAGTTCTTC. Translation gives CASSAGTSRYNEQFF. The chain uses TRBV7-3 and TRBJ2-1; 9 bases fit TRBD2. Germline V gene lookup returns CDR1 SGHTA and CDR2 FQGTGA. V lost 5 bases to trimming and J lost 4 bases; unmatched junction nucleotides: 6. CDR3 length equals 15 residues.

This chain uses TRBV2 with TRBJ2-1; perhaps TRBD1 as D (5 bases). The CDR3 contains 15 residues. With 6 bases removed from V and 3 bases from J, the gap between germline ends came to 15 bases. Germline V gene data show CDR1 as SNHLY and CDR2 as FYNNEI. The CDR3 region is CASSLDAQGYNEQFF. CDR3 bases: TGTGCCAGCAGCCTAGACGCTCAGGGCTACAATGAGCAGTTCTTC.

The chain has TRBV7-8 and TRBJ1-2; 8 bases are a match to TRBD1. Looked up from germline, CDR1 is SGHVS and CDR2 is FQNEAQ. V lost 2 bases, J lost 7 bases, and 9 bases stayed unmatched. This CDR3 is built from 15 residues. CDR3 residues: CASSLQGQGAVGYTF. As DNA, the CDR3 is TGTGCCAGCAGCTTACAAGGGCAGGGGGCGGTTGGCTACACCTTC.

V usage is TRBV7-9 and J usage is TRBJ1-2; no reliable D call. The CDR3 has 14 amino acids. Germline CDR1 and CDR2: SEHNR and FQNEAQ (reference sequence). V gave up 5 bases and J gave up 9 bases, with 19 bases separating them. CDR3 region: CASSPFGQADSYTF. The CDR3 DNA reads TGTGCCAGCAGCCCCTTCGGCCAGGCCGATAGCTACACCTTC.

The chain links TRBV28 to TRBJ1-5, with a tentative D call TRBD1 (5 bases). This CDR3 is built from 22 residues. Trimming stripped 3 bases from V and 0 bases from J, with 30 bases between. Per the germline V gene, CDR1 is MDHEN and CDR2 is SYDVKM. CDR3 sequence: CASSLGGGFWQSLPNSNQPQHF. CDR3 in DNA: TGTGCCAGCAGTTTGGGTGGGGGGTTCTGGCAATCTTTACCTAATAGCAATCAGCCCCAGCATTTT. The full variable domain, in which reference TRBV28 and TRBJ1-5 provide the parts outside the CDR3, is DVKVTQSSRYLVKRTGEKVFLECVQDMDHENMFWYRQDPGLGLRLIYFSYDVKMKEKGDIPEGYSVSREKKERFSLILESASTNQTSMYLCASSLGGGFWQSLPNSNQPQHFGDGTRLSIL.

V and J are TRBV6-2 or TRBV6-3 and TRBJ1-1, with D possibly being TRBD1 (6 bases). This CDR3 spans 15 amino acids. Germline V CDR1 and CDR2: MNHEY, SVGEGT. Trimming stripped 2 bases from V and 10 bases from J, with 20 bases between. The CDR3 coding sequence is TGTGCCAGCAGTTACACAGGGATAGAAATAACCGCAGCTTTCTTT. It is translated as CASSYTGIEITAAFF.

The chain employs TRBV7-2 and TRBJ2-5, with D hard to call. CDR3 length: 14 amino acids. V was shortened by 5 bases and J by 4 bases, with 14 bases between the two germline ends. CDR1 SGHTA and CDR2 FQGNSA come from the germline V gene. CDR3 coding DNA: TGTGCCAGCAGCCGCCCCACAGAAGGAGAGACCCAGTACTTC. Protein sequence: CASSRPTEGETQYF.

V usage is TRBV27 and J usage is TRBJ1-5, with D possibly matching TRBD1 (6 bases). The CDR3 extends over 16 amino acids. CDR1 and CDR2 from the germline V gene are MNHEY and SMNVEV (reference sequence). Trimming stripped 5 bases from V and 2 bases from J, with 16 bases between. The chain's CDR3 is CASSPDWDIGNQPQHF. In DNA, the CDR3 is TGTGCCAGCAGTCCTGATTGGGACATTGGCAATCAGCCCCAGCATTTT.

This rearrangement joins TRBV7-2 to TRBJ1-2, with 8 bases fitting TRBD1. Per the germline V gene, CDR1 is SGHTA and CDR2 is FQGNSA. CDR3 length: 15 amino acids. The ends lost 4 bases at V and 5 bases at J; junction bases unmatched: 9. This CDR3 reads CASSYGQGAGYGYTF. In DNA form, the CDR3 reads TGTGCCAGCAGCTACGGGCAGGGGGCAGGGTATGGCTACACCTTC.

V gene TRBV6-5 combines with J gene TRBJ1-1, with TRBD1 identical over 7 bases. In germline, CDR1 is MNHEY, CDR2 SVGAGI. The CDR3 runs to 12 residues. V shed 4 bases, J shed 7 bases, and the junction held 3 bases outside the gene matches. CDR3 amino acids: CASSSNRGEAFF. CDR3 in DNA: TGTGCCAGCAGTTCCAACAGGGGTGAAGCTTTCTTT.

The V call is TRBV2, the J call TRBJ1-1, with 7 positions matching TRBD1. This CDR3 comprises 13 residues. J gave up 2 bases and V 7 bases, and 4 bases lay outside the gene matches. Germline-derived CDR1 and CDR2 are SNHLY and FYNNEI. The CDR3 region is CASKGQRNTEAFF. The CDR3 DNA is TGTGCCAGCAAGGGACAGCGAAACACTGAAGCTTTCTTT.

DNA of the CDR3: TGTGCCAGCAGGGGGGGCGCGGGAGCTAACTATGGCTACACCTTC. Residues: CASRGGAGANYGYTF. The chain carries TRBV6-5 and TRBJ1-2, with a possible D match to TRBD1 (6 bases). CDR3 length: 15 amino acids. Germline assignment: CDR1 MNHEY and CDR2 SVGAGI. V was shortened by 6 bases and J by 0 bases, with 14 bases between the two germline ends.

The rearrangement uses TRBV7-9 and TRBJ2-1; possibly TRBD2 for D (6 bases). From germline, CDR1 is SEHNR and CDR2 FQNEAQ (reference sequence). Deletions cut 5 bases from V and 0 bases from J, with 17 bases between. There are 17 residues in the CDR3. CDR3 in amino acids: CASSGRRGLASYNEQFF. As DNA, the CDR3 is TGTGCCAGCAGCGGTCGGCGGGGTTTGGCCTCCTACAATGAGCAGTTCTTC.

The V gene is TRBV28, the J gene TRBJ2-7; 8 bases are shared with TRBD2. CDR1 is MDHEN and CDR2 is SYDVKM in the germline V gene. Unmatched junction bases numbered 4, after V lost 3 bases and J lost 3 bases. The length of the CDR3 is 14 residues. Here the CDR3 DNA reads TGTGCCAGCAGTTTGTTAGCGGGGCACTACGAGCAGTACTTC. This sequence encodes CASSLLAGHYEQYF.